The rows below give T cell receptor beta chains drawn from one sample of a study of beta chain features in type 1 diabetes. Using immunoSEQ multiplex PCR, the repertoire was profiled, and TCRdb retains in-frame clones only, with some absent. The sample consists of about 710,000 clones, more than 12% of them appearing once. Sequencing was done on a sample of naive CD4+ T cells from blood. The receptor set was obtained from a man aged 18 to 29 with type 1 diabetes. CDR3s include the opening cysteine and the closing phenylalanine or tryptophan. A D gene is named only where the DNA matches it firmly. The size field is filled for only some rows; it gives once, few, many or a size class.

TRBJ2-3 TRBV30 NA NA CAWRGRTGTIKITDTQYF TGTGCCTGGAGGGGACGTACCGGGACAATAAAGATCACAGATACGCAGTATTTT
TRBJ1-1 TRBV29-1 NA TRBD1 CSVDRDSEAFF TGCAGCGTTGACCGGGACAGTGAAGCTTTCTTT
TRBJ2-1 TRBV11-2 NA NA CASSLEAGDNEQFF TGTGCCAGCAGCTTAGAAGCAGGGGACAATGAGCAGTTCTTC
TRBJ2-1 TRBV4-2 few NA CASSLDKTVWGEQFF TGTGCCAGCAGCCTAGATAAGACGGTATGGGGTGAGCAGTTCTTC
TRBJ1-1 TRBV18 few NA CASSRTVMNTEAFF TGTGCCAGCTCGCGCACAGTCATGAACACTGAAGCTTTCTTT
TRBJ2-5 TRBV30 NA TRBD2 CAWSVGLAGVVGETQYF TGTGCCTGGAGTGTAGGGCTAGCGGGCGTGGTCGGAGAGACCCAGTACTTC
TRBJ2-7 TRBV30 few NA CACLTRPGASYEQYF TGTGCCTGCTTGACTCGCCCCGGGGCCTCCTACGAGCAGTACTTC
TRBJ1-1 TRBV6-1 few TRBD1 CASDRVAQKAFF TGTGCCAGCGACAGGGTGGCTCAAAAAGCTTTCTTT
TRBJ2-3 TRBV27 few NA CASSLAASADTQYF TGTGCCAGCAGTTTGGCTGCTAGCGCGGATACGCAGTATTTT
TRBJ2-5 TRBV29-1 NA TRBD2 CSVSGTSKGETQYF TGCAGCGTTTCCGGGACTAGCAAGGGAGAGACCCAGTACTTC
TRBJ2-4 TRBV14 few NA CASSQVGVAKNIQYF TGTGCCAGCAGCCAAGTGGGGGTAGCCAAAAACATTCAGTACTTC
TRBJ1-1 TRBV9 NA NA CASSVGPFAEAFF TGTGCCAGCAGCGTTGGACCCTTCGCTGAAGCTTTCTTT
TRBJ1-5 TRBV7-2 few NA CASSKDSSGQPQHF TGTGCCAGCAGCAAGGACAGTTCGGGGCAGCCCCAGCATTTT
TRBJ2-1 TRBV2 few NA CASSELTDEQFF TGTGCCAGCAGTGAACTGACAGATGAGCAGTTCTTC
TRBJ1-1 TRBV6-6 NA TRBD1 CASSYSREGAEAFF TGTGCCAGCAGTTACTCGAGGGAGGGGGCAGAAGCTTTCTTT
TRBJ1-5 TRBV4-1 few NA CASSQTTSSQPQHF TGCGCCAGCAGCCAGACTACTAGTAGTCAGCCCCAGCATTTT
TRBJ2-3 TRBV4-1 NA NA CASSPRTADTQYF TGCGCCAGCAGCCCACGGACTGCAGATACGCAGTATTTT
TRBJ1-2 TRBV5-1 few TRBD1 CASSSRDRGPGYTF TGCGCCAGCAGCTCCCGGGACAGGGGGCCCGGCTACACCTTC
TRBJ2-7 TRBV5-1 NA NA CASSLEGGYEQYF TGCGCCAGCAGCTTGGAAGGGGGCTACGAGCAGTACTTC
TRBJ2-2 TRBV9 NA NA CASSTSTWDTGELFF TGTGCCAGCAGCACCTCTACGTGGGACACCGGGGAGCTGTTTTTT
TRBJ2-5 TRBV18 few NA CASSPGGLETQYF TGTGCCAGCTCACCAGGAGGATTGGAGACCCAGTACTTC